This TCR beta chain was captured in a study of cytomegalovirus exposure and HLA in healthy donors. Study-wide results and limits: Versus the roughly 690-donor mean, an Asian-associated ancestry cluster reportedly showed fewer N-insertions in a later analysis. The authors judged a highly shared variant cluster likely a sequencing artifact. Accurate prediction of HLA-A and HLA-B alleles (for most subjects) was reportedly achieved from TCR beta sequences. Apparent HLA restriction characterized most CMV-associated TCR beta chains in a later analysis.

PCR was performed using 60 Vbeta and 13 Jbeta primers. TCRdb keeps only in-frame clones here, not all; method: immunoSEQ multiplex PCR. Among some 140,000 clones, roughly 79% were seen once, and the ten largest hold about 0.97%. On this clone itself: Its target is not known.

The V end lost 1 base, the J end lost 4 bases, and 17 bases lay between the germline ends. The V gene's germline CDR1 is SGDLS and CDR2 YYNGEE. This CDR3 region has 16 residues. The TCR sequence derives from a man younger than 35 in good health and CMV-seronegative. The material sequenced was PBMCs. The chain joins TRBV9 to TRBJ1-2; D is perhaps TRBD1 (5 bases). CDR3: CASSVFDQVGGYGYTF. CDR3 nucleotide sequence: TGTGCCAGCAGCGTATTTGACCAGGTCGGGGGCTATGGCTACACCTTC.